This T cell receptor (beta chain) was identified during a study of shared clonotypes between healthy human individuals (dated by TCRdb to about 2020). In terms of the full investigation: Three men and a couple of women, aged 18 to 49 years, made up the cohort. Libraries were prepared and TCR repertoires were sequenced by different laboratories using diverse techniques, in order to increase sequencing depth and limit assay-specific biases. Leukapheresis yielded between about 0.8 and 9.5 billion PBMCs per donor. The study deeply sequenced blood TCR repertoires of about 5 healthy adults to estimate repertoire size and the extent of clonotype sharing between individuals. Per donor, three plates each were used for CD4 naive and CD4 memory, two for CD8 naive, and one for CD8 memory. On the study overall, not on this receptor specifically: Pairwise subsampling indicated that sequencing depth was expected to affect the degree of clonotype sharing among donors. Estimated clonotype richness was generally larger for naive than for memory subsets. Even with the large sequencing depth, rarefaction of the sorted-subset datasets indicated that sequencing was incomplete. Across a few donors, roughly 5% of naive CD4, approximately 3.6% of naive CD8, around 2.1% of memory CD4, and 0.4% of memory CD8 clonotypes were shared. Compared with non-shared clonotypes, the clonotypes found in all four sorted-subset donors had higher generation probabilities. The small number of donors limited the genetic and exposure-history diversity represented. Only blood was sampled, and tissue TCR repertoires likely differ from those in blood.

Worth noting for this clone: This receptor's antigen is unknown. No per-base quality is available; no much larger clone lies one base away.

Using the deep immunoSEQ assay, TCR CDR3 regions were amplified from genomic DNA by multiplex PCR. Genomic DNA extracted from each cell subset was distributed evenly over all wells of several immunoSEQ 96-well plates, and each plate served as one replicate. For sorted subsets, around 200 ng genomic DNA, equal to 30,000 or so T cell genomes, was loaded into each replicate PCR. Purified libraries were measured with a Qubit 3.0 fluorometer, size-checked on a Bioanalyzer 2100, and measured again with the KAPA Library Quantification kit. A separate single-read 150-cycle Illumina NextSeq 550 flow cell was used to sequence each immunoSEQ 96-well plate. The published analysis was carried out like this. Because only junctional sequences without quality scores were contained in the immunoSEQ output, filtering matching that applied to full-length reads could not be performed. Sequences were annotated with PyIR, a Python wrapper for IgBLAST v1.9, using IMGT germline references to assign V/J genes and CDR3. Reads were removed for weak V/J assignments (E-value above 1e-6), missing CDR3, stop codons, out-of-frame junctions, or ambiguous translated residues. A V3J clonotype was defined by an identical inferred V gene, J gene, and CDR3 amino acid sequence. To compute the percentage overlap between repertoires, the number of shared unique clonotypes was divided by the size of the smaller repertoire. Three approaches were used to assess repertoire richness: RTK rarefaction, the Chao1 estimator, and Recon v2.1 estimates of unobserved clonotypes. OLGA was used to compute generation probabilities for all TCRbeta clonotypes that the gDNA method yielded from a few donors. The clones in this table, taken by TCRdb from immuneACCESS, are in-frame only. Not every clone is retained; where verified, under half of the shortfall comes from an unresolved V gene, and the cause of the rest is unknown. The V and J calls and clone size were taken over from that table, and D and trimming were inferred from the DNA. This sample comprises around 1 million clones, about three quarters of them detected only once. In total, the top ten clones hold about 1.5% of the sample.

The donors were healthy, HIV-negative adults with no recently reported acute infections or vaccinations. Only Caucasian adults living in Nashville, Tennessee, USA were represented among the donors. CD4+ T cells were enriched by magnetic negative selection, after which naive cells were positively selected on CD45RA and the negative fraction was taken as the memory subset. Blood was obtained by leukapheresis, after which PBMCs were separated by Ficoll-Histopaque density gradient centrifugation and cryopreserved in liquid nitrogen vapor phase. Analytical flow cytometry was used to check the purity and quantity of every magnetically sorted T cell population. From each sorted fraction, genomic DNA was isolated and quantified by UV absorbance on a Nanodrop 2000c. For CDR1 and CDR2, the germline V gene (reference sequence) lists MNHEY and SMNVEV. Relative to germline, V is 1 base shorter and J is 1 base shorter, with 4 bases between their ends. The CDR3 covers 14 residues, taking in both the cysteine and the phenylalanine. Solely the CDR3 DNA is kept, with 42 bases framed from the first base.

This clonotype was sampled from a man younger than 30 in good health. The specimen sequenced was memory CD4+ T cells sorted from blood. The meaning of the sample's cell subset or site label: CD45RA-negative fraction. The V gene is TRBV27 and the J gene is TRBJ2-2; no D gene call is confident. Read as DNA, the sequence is TGTGCCAGCAGTTTATGGGAGAACACCGGGGAGCTGTTTTTT. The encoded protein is CASSLWENTGELFF.